What follows are 10 T cell receptor beta chains derived from one specimen sequenced in a study of T-cell reconstitution after alpha-beta-depleted transplantation in children. This sample's TCRbeta library carried unique molecular identifier barcodes. TCRdb redid the calling of the PCR reads with MiXCR, one entry per CDR3 protein. Among about 360,000 distinct CDR3 sequences listed, less than 15% were seen once. The material sequenced was PBMCs, taken from the stem cell graft. The receptors here all came from a human donor who donated a stem cell graft to a child with Fanconi anemia.

In this sample, this clonotype turned up many times. CDR3 in amino acids: CASSSASFETQYF. The DNA for the CDR3 is TGTGCCAGCAGTTCGGCTAGTTTTGAGACCCAGTACTTC. The rearrangement uses TRBV12-3 or TRBV12-4 and TRBJ2-5; no firm D call. The CDR3 totals 13 residues. The V end lost 4 bases, the J end lost 5 bases, and 11 bases lay between the germline ends.

V usage is TRBV9 and J usage is TRBJ1-1; a possible D gene is TRBD1 (5 bases). The germline CDR1 and CDR2 sequences are SGDLS and YYNGEE. The germline V and J ends were trimmed by 0 bases and 0 bases, with 15 bases remaining between them. The CDR3 has 17 amino acids. The CDR3 protein is CASSVAETVSMNTEAFF. CDR3 in DNA: TGTGCCAGCAGCGTAGCCGAGACAGTATCTATGAACACTGAAGCTTTCTTT.

V is TRBV5-1 and J is TRBJ1-1; weak D call: TRBD1 (6 bases). Germline-derived CDR1 and CDR2 are SGHRS and YFSETQ. The CDR3 sequence is 16 residues long. Trimming shortened V by 0 bases and J by 0 bases, and 12 bases separated the two germline ends. The CDR3 coding sequence is TGCGCCAGCAGCTTGGCCAGGGGACGGATGAACACTGAAGCTTTCTTT. Its protein product is CASSLARGRMNTEAFF.

This clonotype occurred many times. CDR3 bases: TGTGCCAGCAGTGAAGGGGACAGCTCCTACGAGCAGTACTTC. This gives the protein CASSEGDSSYEQYF. The chain employs TRBV6-1 and TRBJ2-7; TRBD1 aligns across 7 bases. This CDR3 spans 14 amino acids. CDR1 and CDR2 (germline): MNHNS, SASEGT. The ends lost 1 base at V and 0 bases at J; junction bases unmatched: 0.

This clonotype was detected ten times or more. The chain employs TRBV28 and TRBJ2-3; 7 bases map to TRBD1. The CDR3 totals 15 residues. Germline V gene lookup returns CDR1 MDHEN and CDR2 SYDVKM. V dropped 8 bases and J dropped 5; count of bases not matched to a gene: 13. In DNA form, the CDR3 reads TGTGCCAGCTCGGCCGCAGAGGGGGCGGGAGATACGCAGTATTTT. Translating gives CASSAAEGAGDTQYF.

This clonotype was detected many times. V gene TRBV20-1 combines with J gene TRBJ1-1, with a weak D call TRBD1 (6 bases). This CDR3 is 14 amino acids long. The V end was cut by 4 bases, the J end by 2 bases, with 14 bases between. Germline assignment: CDR1 DFQATT and CDR2 SNEGSKA (reference sequence). As DNA, the CDR3 is TGCAGTGCTACACCCGGGACAATCAACACTGAAGCTTTCTTT. It encodes CSATPGTINTEAFF.

The table lists this clonotype with a few counts. The chain is built from TRBV2 and TRBJ1-1, with D perhaps matching TRBD1 (5 bases). CDR1 is SNHLY, CDR2 FYNNEI, per germline. Trimming removed 4 bases at V and 3 bases at J, with 15 bases between. The CDR3 sequence is 15 residues long. CDR3 coding DNA: TGTGCCAGCAGTGCTAACGGGGGGTCGGACACTGAAGCTTTCTTT. Translating gives CASSANGGSDTEAFF.

On this clonotype itself: At one end the junction does not follow the germline gene, possibly because of a read error. The chain links TRBV7-7 to TRBJ2-5; D gene uncertain. This CDR3 contains 14 residues. Germline CDR1 reads SSHAT; CDR2 reads FNYEAQ (reference sequence). CDR3 nucleotide sequence: TGTGCCAGCAGCTTAACCTGGGGTCAAGAGACCCGGTACTTC. It codes for CASSLTWGQETRYF.

The gene calls are TRBV6-5 and TRBJ2-2; D perhaps matches TRBD2 (5 bases). V was trimmed by 0 bases and J by 4 bases, leaving 9 bases between them. The CDR3 extends over 15 amino acids. In germline, CDR1 is MNHEY, CDR2 SVGAGI. This CDR3 is CASSYSPGSTGELFF. In DNA, the CDR3 is TGTGCCAGCAGTTACTCGCCGGGAAGCACCGGGGAGCTGTTTTTT.

This clonotype was observed a handful of times. In DNA, the CDR3 is TGCAGTGCTAGAGTGCGCCCTGGGGACACTGAAGCTTTCTTT. It encodes CSARVRPGDTEAFF. The chain combines TRBV20-1 with TRBJ1-1; D is unresolved. The germline CDR1 and CDR2 sequences are DFQATT and SNEGSKA (reference sequence). V lost 1 base, J lost 3 bases, and 12 bases lay in between. CDR3 length: 14 amino acids.